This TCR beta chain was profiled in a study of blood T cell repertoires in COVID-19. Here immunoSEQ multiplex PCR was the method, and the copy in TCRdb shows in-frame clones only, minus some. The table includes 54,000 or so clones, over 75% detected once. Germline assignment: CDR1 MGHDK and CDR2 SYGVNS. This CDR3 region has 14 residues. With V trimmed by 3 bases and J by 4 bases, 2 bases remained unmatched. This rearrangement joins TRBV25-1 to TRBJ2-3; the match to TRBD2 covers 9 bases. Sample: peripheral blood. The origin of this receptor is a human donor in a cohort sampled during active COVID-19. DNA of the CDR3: TGTGCCAGCAGTGACGCGGGAGGGGCAGATACGCAGTATTTT. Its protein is CASSDAGGADTQYF.